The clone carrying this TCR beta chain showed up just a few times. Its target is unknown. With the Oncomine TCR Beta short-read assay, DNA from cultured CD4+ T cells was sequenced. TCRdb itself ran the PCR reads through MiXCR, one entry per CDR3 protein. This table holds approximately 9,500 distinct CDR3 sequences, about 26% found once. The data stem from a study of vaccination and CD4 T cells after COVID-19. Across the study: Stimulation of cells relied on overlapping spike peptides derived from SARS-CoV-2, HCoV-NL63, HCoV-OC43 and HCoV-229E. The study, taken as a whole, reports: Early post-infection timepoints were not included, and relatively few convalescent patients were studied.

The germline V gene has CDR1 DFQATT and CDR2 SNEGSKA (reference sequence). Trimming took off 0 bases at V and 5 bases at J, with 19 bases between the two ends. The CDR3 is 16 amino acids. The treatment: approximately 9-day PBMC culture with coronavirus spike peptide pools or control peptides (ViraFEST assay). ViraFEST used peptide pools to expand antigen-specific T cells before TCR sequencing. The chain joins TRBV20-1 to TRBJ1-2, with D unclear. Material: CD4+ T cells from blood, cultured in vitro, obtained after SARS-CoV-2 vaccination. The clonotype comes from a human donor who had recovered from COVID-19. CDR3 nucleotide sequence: TGCAGTGCTAGAGATGTCCGAGGGAACGAAGGATATGGCTACACCTTC. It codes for CSARDVRGNEGYGYTF.